This T cell receptor (beta chain) was recorded in a study of spatial heterogeneity in lung cancer. Study context: There were consistently more beta-chain sequences detected than alpha-chain sequences.

Study-level results: Counts of expanded alpha and beta TCRs within tumors tracked the tumor nonsynonymous mutation count.

TCRdb reprocessed the 5' RACE reads with MiXCR, giving one entry per CDR3 protein. The sample has 7,500 to 8,000 distinct CDR3 sequences, roughly 7.2% seen once. Trimming shortened V by 4 bases and J by 6 bases, and 16 bases separated the two germline ends. CDR1 and CDR2 from the germline V gene are SGHNT and YYREEE (reference sequence). The CDR3 has 15 amino acids. On this clonotype itself: Its antigen remains unknown.

Time point defined: sample taken at primary tumor resection. The donor group consisted of over 55 patients who had untreated, early-stage non-small cell lung cancer. Source: lung tumor tissue, taken at surgery. The source of this sequence is a female donor with early-stage non-small cell lung cancer. The V and J genes are TRBV5-4 and TRBJ2-2; D unclear. DNA for the CDR3: TGTGCCAGCAGCCGAGGTCGGCTAGTGGCCGGGGAGCTGTTTTTT. Translating gives CASSRGRLVAGELFF. The full variable domain, its missing parts supplied by reference TRBV5-4 and TRBJ2-2, is ETGVTQSPTHLIKTRGQQVTLRCSSQSGHNTVSWYQQALGQGPQFIFQYYREEENGRGNFPPRFSGLQFPNYSSELNVNALELDDSALYLCASSRGRLVAGELFFGEGSRLTVL.